The TCR beta chain under discussion was sequenced for a study of shared clonotypes between healthy human individuals. Regarding the study as a whole: In general, naive subsets displayed greater estimated richness than memory subsets did.

This clone was observed a few times. Its target is unknown. CDR1 MNHNS and CDR2 SASEGT come from the germline V gene. The CDR3 extends over 16 amino acids. V lost 4 bases to trimming and J lost 4 bases; unmatched junction nucleotides: 10. Each subset's genomic DNA was split evenly across several immunoSEQ plates. Repertoires were generated with immunoSEQ multiplex PCR, while TCRdb's copy carries only in-frame clones and drops some. Of hundreds of thousands of clones listed, 55% to 85% are singletons. In the CD4+ fraction, cells were divided into CD45RA+ naive and CD45RA-negative memory subsets. Material: memory CD4+ T cells sorted from blood. Subset noted: CD45RA-negative fraction. The clonotype was recovered from a woman younger than 45 in good health. The chain carries TRBV6-1 and TRBJ1-3; 7 bases line up with TRBD1. This CDR3 is CASSGLQGWFGNTIYF. The CDR3 DNA reads as TGTGCCAGCAGTGGTTTACAGGGGTGGTTCGGAAACACCATATATTTT.